This entry lists 2 T cell receptor beta chains sequenced from one sample in a study of blood T cell repertoires in COVID-19. Here immunoSEQ multiplex PCR was the method, and the copy in TCRdb shows in-frame clones only, minus some. Here the sample spans around 210,000 clones, around 80% being singletons. The sequenced sample consisted of peripheral blood. These receptors were collected from a woman in her 70s with acute or convalescent COVID-19.

This clone was counted only a few times. The chain carries TRBV7-2 and TRBJ2-2; D might be TRBD1 (5 bases). Deletions cut 5 bases from V and 2 bases from J, with 9 bases between. The CDR3 consists of 14 residues. Germline V lookup: CDR1 SGHTA, CDR2 FQGNSA. CDR3 region: CASSPDSNTGELFF. The CDR3 DNA reads as TGTGCCAGCAGCCCCGACAGCAACACCGGGGAGCTGTTTTTT.

The V call is TRBV29-1, the J call TRBJ2-7; 11 positions match TRBD2. Germline trimming cut 1 base from V and 4 bases from J; bases unmatched to any gene: 3. This CDR3 is built from 14 residues. Germline loops: CDR1 SQVTM, CDR2 ANQGSEA. The CDR3 nucleotides are TGCAGCGTTGAAGTGACTAGCGGGGTTTACGAGCAGTACTTC. Protein product: CSVEVTSGVYEQYF.